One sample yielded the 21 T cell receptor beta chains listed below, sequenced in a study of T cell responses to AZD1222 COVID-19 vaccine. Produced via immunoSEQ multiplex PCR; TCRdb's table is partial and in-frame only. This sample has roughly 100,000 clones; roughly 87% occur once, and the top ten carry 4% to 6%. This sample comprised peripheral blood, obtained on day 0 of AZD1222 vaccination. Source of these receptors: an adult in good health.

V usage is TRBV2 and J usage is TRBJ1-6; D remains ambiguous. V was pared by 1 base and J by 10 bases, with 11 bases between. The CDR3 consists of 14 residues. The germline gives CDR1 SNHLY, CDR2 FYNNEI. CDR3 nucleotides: TGTGCCAGCAGTGAAGAGAGTCTGCCGTCACCCCTCCACTTT. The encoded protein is CASSEESLPSPLHF.

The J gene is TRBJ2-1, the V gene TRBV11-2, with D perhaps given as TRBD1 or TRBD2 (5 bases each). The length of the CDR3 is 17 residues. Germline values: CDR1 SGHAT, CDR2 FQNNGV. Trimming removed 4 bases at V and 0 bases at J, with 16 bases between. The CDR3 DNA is TGTGCCAGCAGCTCCACACTATGGGGGAGCTCCTACAATGAGCAGTTCTTC. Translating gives CASSSTLWGSSYNEQFF.

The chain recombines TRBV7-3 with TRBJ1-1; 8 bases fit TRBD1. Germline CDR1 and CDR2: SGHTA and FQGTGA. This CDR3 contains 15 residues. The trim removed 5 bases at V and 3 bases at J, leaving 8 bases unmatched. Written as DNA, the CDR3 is TGTGCCAGCAGCCAATCAGGGGGCGCTTACACTGAAGCTTTCTTT. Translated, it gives CASSQSGGAYTEAFF.

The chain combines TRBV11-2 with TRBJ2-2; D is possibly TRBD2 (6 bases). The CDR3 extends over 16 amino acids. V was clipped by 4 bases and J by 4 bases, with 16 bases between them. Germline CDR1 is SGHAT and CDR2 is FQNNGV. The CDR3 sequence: CASSWGEWVTTGELFF. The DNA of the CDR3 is TGTGCCAGCAGCTGGGGGGAGTGGGTGACCACCGGGGAGCTGTTTTTT.

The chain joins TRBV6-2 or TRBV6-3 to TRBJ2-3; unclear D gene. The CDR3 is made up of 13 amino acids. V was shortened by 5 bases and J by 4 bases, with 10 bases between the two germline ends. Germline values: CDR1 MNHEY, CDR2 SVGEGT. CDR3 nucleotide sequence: TGTGCCAGCAGTAACCCGACTCCAGATACGCAGTATTTT. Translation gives CASSNPTPDTQYF.

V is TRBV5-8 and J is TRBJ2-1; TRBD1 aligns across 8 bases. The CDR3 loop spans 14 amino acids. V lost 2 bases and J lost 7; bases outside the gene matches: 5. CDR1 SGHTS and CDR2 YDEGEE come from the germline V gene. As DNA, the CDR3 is TGTGCCAGCAGCTTATGGACAGGGAGGAATGAGCAGTTCTTC. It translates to CASSLWTGRNEQFF.

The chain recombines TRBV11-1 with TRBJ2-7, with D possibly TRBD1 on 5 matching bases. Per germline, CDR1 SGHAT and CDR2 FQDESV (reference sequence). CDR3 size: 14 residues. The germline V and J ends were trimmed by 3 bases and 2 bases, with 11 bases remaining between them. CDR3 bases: TGTGCCAGCAGCTTGGCCGTGACAGCCTACGAGCAGTACTTC. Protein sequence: CASSLAVTAYEQYF.

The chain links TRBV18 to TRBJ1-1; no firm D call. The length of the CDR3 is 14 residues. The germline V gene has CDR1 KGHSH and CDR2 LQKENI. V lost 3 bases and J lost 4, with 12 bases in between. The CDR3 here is CASSPKGGGTEAFF. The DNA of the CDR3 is TGTGCCAGCTCACCTAAGGGAGGAGGCACTGAAGCTTTCTTT.

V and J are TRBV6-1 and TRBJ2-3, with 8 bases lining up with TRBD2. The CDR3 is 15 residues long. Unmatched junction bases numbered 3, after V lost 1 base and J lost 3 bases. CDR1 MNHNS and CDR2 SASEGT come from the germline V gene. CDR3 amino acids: CASSEERGLTDTQYF. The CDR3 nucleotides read TGTGCCAGCAGTGAAGAGCGGGGGTTGACAGATACGCAGTATTTT.

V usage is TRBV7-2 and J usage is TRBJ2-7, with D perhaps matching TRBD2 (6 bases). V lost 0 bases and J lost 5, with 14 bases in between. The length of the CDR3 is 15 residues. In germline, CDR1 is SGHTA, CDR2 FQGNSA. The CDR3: CASSLAGGILDEQYF. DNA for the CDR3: TGTGCCAGCAGCTTAGCAGGAGGGATCTTAGACGAGCAGTACTTC.

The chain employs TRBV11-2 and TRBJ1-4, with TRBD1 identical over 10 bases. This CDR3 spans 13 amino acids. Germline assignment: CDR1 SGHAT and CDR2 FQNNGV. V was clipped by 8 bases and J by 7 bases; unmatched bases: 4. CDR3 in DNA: TGTGCCAGCTTACGGACAGGGGGTGAAAAACTGTTTTTT. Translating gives CASLRTGGEKLFF.

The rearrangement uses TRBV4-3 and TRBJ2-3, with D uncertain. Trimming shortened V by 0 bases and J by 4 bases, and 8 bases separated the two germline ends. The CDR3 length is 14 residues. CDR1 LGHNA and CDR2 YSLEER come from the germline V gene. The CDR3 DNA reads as TGCGCCAGCAGCCAAGAGTGGGTTTCAGATACGCAGTATTTT. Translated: CASSQEWVSDTQYF.

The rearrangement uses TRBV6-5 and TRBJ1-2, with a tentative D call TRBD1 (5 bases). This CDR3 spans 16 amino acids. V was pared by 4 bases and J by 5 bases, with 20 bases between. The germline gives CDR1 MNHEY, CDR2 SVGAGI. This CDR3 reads CASSFNRDGGKYGYTF. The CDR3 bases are TGTGCCAGCAGTTTCAACCGGGACGGGGGGAAATATGGCTACACCTTC.

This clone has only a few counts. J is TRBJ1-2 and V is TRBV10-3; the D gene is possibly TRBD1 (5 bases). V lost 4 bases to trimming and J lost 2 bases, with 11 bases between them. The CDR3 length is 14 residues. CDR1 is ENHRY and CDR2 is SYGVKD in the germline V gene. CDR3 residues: CAISGGRENYGYTF. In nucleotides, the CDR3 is TGTGCCATCAGTGGAGGCAGGGAGAACTATGGCTACACCTTC.

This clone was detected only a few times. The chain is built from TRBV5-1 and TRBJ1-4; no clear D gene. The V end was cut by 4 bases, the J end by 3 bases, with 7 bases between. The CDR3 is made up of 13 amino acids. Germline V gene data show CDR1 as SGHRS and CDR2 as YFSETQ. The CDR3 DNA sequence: TGCGCCAGCAGCAGTGGTTCTAATGAAAAACTGTTTTTT. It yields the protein CASSSGSNEKLFF.

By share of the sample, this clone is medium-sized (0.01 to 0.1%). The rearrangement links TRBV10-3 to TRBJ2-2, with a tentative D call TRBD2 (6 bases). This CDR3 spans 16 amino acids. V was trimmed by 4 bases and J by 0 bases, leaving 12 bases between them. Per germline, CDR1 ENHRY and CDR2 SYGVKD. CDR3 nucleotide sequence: TGTGCCATCAGTGGGGTTGCGGGGCCGAACACCGGGGAGCTGTTTTTT. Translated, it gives CAISGVAGPNTGELFF.

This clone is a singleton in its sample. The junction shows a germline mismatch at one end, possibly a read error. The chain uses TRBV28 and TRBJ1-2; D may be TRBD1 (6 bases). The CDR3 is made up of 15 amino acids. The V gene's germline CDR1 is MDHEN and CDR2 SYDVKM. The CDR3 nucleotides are TGTGCCAGCAGTCTATGGTCCGGGGGCTTTGATGGCTACACCTTC. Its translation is CASSLWSGGFDGYTF.

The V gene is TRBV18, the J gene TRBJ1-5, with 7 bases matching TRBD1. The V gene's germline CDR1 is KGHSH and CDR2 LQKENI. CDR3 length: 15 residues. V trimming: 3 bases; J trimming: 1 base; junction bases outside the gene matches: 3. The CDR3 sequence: CASSPATGSNQPQHF. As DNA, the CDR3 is TGTGCCAGCTCACCTGCGACAGGGAGCAATCAGCCCCAGCATTTT.

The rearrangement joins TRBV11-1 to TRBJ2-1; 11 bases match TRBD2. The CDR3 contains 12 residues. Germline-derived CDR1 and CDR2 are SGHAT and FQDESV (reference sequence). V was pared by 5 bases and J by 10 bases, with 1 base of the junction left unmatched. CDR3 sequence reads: CASSRLAGEQFF. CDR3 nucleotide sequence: TGTGCCAGCAGCCGACTAGCGGGAGAGCAGTTCTTC.

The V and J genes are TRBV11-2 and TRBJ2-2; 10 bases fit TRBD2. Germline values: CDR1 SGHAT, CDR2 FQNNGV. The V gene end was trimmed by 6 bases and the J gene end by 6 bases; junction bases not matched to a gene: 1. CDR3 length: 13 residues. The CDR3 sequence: CASRLAGPGELFF. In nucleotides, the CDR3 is TGTGCCAGCAGACTAGCGGGGCCCGGGGAGCTGTTTTTT.

The chain's CDR3 is CASGVGGSQPQHF. The CDR3 nucleotides are TGTGCCAGCGGGGTGGGGGGAAGTCAGCCCCAGCATTTT. The genes are TRBV12-3 or TRBV12-4 and TRBJ1-5; D possibly corresponds to TRBD1 (5 bases). The V end was cut by 8 bases, the J end by 6 bases, with 14 bases between. This CDR3 is built from 13 residues.